These 27 T cell receptor beta chains were sequenced from one sample in a study of T-cell memory formation after mild COVID-19 (dated by TCRdb to 2020 to 2022). The library was produced with 5' RACE. The listed sequencing device is Illumina NovaSeq 6000. TCRdb reprocessing: public reads trimmed at Q25 with fastp, clones called with MiXCR, in-frame beta chains kept. A single entry per CDR3 protein holds the most common genes and DNA from its merged rows. The sample contains about 430,000 distinct CDR3 sequences, approximately 24% of them found a single time. Clones ranked in the top ten supply around 9% of the sample. Specimen: PBMCs or a T cell subset sorted from them (not recorded which). These receptors originate from an adult woman who had mild COVID-19 (a few samples of this study predate the infection). The sample titles of this study are shuffled in the database, so cell type and time point are left out; the donor was told from shared clones.

The chain joins TRBV4-3 to TRBJ2-1; TRBD2 matches at 10 bases. Germline-derived CDR1 and CDR2 are LGHNA and YSLEER. The CDR3 runs 15 residues. With V trimmed by 3 bases and J by 4 bases, 3 bases remained unmatched. The CDR3 DNA reads as TGCGCCAGCAGCCAGACTAGCGGGTTTTACAATGAGCAGTTCTTC. Amino acid sequence: CASSQTSGFYNEQFF.

This clonotype was detected a few times. The V call is TRBV14, the J call TRBJ2-3; D not certain. The CDR3 is made up of 15 amino acids. Trimming took 1 base from V and 0 from J, leaving 8 bases between them. Looked up from germline, CDR1 is SGHDN and CDR2 is FVKESK. The CDR3: CASSQAWRSTDTQYF. In nucleotides, the CDR3 is TGTGCCAGCAGCCAAGCTTGGAGAAGCACAGATACGCAGTATTTT.

This chain joins TRBV10-3 and TRBJ1-5; a weak D match, TRBD1 (5 bases). Germline V lookup: CDR1 ENHRY, CDR2 SYGVKD. V was cut by 7 bases and J by 3 bases, with 10 bases left in between. The CDR3 consists of 13 residues. The CDR3 region is CAITTGPNQPQHF. CDR3 nucleotides: TGTGCCATCACTACAGGCCCCAATCAGCCCCAGCATTTT.

This clonotype was seen a few times. DNA of the CDR3: TGTGCCAGCACCCGCGCAACAGGGTCAATCAGGCCCCAGCATTTT. This translates into CASTRATGSIRPQHF. V usage is TRBV12-3 or TRBV12-4 and J usage is TRBJ1-5, with TRBD1 as a possible D gene (6 bases). The CDR3 is made up of 15 amino acids. V lost 7 bases and J lost 9, with 22 bases in between.

V usage is TRBV10-3 and J usage is TRBJ2-7; D gene uncertain. Germline values: CDR1 ENHRY, CDR2 SYGVKD. Deletions cut 6 bases from V and 7 bases from J, with 13 bases between. The CDR3 covers 12 residues. CDR3 sequence reads: CAISSSPGEQYF. DNA of the CDR3: TGTGCCATCAGCTCCTCCCCCGGAGAGCAGTACTTC.

V gene TRBV4-1 combines with J gene TRBJ2-2; no firm D call. The CDR3 covers 14 residues. Trimming cost V 4 bases and J 4 bases, with 10 bases left between them. Germline CDR1 is MGHRA and CDR2 is YSYEKL. The CDR3 spells CASSRSALTGELFF. CDR3 coding DNA: TGCGCCAGCAGCCGTTCGGCCCTCACCGGGGAGCTGTTTTTT.

This clonotype was counted only a few times. V usage is TRBV19 and J usage is TRBJ2-3, with TRBD2 matching over 8 bases. Germline CDR1 LNHDA, CDR2 SQIVND (reference sequence). J was trimmed by 7 bases and V by 7 bases; bases with no gene match: 4. This CDR3 spans 12 amino acids. The CDR3 sequence is CASISGTNTQYF. DNA for the CDR3: TGTGCCAGTATTAGCGGGACCAATACGCAGTATTTT.

This clonotype was seen only once. A read error may account for a junction end that differs from germline. The DNA of the CDR3 is TGCAGAGCTAGCCCCAGGGGGCGCGAGACCCAGTACTTC. Translation: CRASPRGRETQYF. The rearrangement joins TRBV20-1 to TRBJ2-5, with 8 bases lining up with TRBD1. The germline gives CDR1 DFQATT, CDR2 SNEGSKA (reference sequence). The CDR3 runs 13 residues.

This clonotype was observed a few times. The chain couples TRBV5-1 to TRBJ2-5; 9 bases are a match to TRBD2. Germline V gives CDR1 SGHRS, CDR2 YFSETQ. The CDR3 length is 16 residues. Trimming at V came to 2 bases and at J to 6 bases, leaving 11 bases not matched to a gene. CDR3 sequence (DNA): TGCGCCAGCAGCTTAACAGCGGGGGGACCCCTCAAGACCCAGTACTTC. This translates into CASSLTAGGPLKTQYF.

The chain recombines TRBV20-1 with TRBJ2-5; tentatively, D is TRBD2 (5 bases). The CDR3 spans 14 residues. The V gene's germline CDR1 is DFQATT and CDR2 SNEGSKA (reference sequence). The ends were cut back, 6 bases at V and 5 bases at J, with 19 bases in the middle. CDR3 in amino acids: CSAVVPAGRETQYF. CDR3 DNA sequence: TGCAGTGCCGTAGTCCCTGCGGGCCGGGAGACCCAGTACTTC.

In its sample, this clonotype was seen a few times. The CDR3 sequence is CSASGGGMETQYF. CDR3 bases: TGCAGTGCTAGCGGGGGAGGGATGGAGACCCAGTACTTC. The chain couples TRBV20-1 to TRBJ2-5; 7 positions agree with TRBD2. Germline CDR1 reads DFQATT; CDR2 reads SNEGSKA (reference sequence). With V trimmed by 3 bases and J by 5 bases, 6 bases remained unmatched. The CDR3 sequence is 13 residues long.

Only a few counts were recorded for this clonotype. CDR3: CASSLLINSPLHF. The CDR3 DNA is TGTGCCAGCAGTTTACTCATTAATTCACCCCTCCACTTT. V and J are TRBV12-3 or TRBV12-4 and TRBJ1-6; D not certain. Trimming pared 2 bases from V and 6 bases from J, leaving 5 bases between. CDR3 length equals 13 residues.

This clonotype was counted between two and nine times. The CDR3 bases are TGTGCCAGCAGCAACGACGGTGCTAGCACAGATACGCAGTATTTT. It codes for CASSNDGASTDTQYF. This chain connects TRBV7-2 to TRBJ2-3; no clear D gene. Germline CDR1 reads SGHTA; CDR2 reads FQGNSA. The CDR3 has 15 residues. V lost 5 bases to trimming and J lost 0 bases, with 12 bases between them.

The chain employs TRBV24-1 and TRBJ2-1; D is possibly TRBD1 (6 bases). This CDR3 region has 17 residues. Trimming shortened V by 5 bases and J by 1 base, and 17 bases separated the two germline ends. The germline V gene has CDR1 KGHDR and CDR2 SFDVKD. The CDR3 is CATSAADMGASYNEQFF. In DNA, the CDR3 is TGTGCCACCAGTGCCGCAGACATGGGGGCTTCCTACAATGAGCAGTTCTTC.

The J gene is TRBJ2-7, the V gene TRBV9; D might be TRBD2 (6 bases). The CDR3 is 14 residues long. V was clipped by 3 bases and J by 6 bases, with 16 bases between them. The germline gives CDR1 SGDLS, CDR2 YYNGEE. In nucleotides, the CDR3 is TGTGCCAGCAGCGCTACTAGCTTCGGGCGCGAGCAGTACTTC. Amino acids: CASSATSFGREQYF.

This clonotype was seen at least ten times. The chain employs TRBV4-3 and TRBJ2-3; TRBD2 might be the D (5 bases). Trimming shortened V by 1 base and J by 2 bases, and 10 bases separated the two germline ends. Germline assignment: CDR1 LGHNA and CDR2 YSLEER. This CDR3 has 15 residues. This CDR3 is CASSQVGLATDTQYF. The CDR3 nucleotides are TGCGCCAGCAGCCAAGTTGGCCTAGCCACAGATACGCAGTATTTT.

The chain uses TRBV6-5 and TRBJ2-1; 14 nucleotides match TRBD2. The V segment lost 7 bases and the J segment 4 bases; nucleotides outside the gene matches: 6. Per germline, CDR1 MNHEY and CDR2 SVGAGI. The CDR3 extends over 16 amino acids. The CDR3 nucleotides read TGTGCCAGCACTCCGTGGACTAGCGGGGGGTACAATGAGCAGTTCTTC. Protein product: CASTPWTSGGYNEQFF.

This clonotype was counted only a few times. The chain has TRBV29-1 and TRBJ2-7; 7 nucleotides match TRBD2. The CDR3 consists of 13 residues. V was pared by 4 bases and J by 6 bases, with 9 bases of the junction left unmatched. Germline CDR1 and CDR2: SQVTM and ANQGSEA. CDR3 DNA: TGCAGCGTTGTGGTATTTGGGAGGGGCGAGCAGTACTTC. Translating gives CSVVVFGRGEQYF.

This chain joins TRBV6-1 and TRBJ2-7; tentative D call: TRBD1 (6 bases). Trimming took off 8 bases at V and 2 bases at J, with 16 bases between the two ends. CDR3 length: 14 residues. Germline CDR1 reads MNHNS; CDR2 reads SASEGT. The CDR3 bases are TGTGCCAGCCGAAGACAGGCCATAGCCTACGAGCAGTACTTC. This encodes CASRRQAIAYEQYF.

J is TRBJ2-7 and V is TRBV6-6, with 13 positions matching TRBD2. Germline V CDR1 and CDR2: MNHNY, SVGAGI (reference sequence). This CDR3 has 17 amino acids. The trim removed 0 bases at V and 2 bases at J, leaving 4 bases unmatched. CDR3 region: CASSYSGTSGVPYEQYF. CDR3 sequence (DNA): TGTGCCAGCAGTTACTCTGGGACTAGCGGGGTCCCCTACGAGCAGTACTTC.

This clonotype occurred a few times. The V and J genes are TRBV4-2 and TRBJ2-7, with TRBD2 matching over 9 bases. J was trimmed by 1 base and V by 4 bases; bases with no gene match: 2. The V gene's germline CDR1 is LGHNA and CDR2 YNFKEQ. The CDR3 spans 14 residues. For the CDR3, the DNA is TGTGCCAGCAGCCGAAGCGGGGGGTCCTACGAGCAGTACTTC. Its translation is CASSRSGGSYEQYF.

This chain joins TRBV6-1 and TRBJ1-4; the D gene is possibly TRBD1 (6 bases). The germline V gene has CDR1 MNHNS and CDR2 SASEGT. The CDR3 has 13 residues. With 7 bases removed from V and 7 bases from J, the gap between germline ends came to 13 bases. CDR3 protein: CASNRESREKLFF. CDR3 DNA: TGTGCCAGCAACAGGGAGTCTCGTGAAAAACTGTTTTTT.

This clonotype has a handful of counts. This chain links TRBV20-1 with TRBJ2-3, with D perhaps matching TRBD1 (6 bases). CDR3 length equals 11 residues. The V and J ends lost 6 bases and 5 bases respectively, with 9 bases between them. Germline-derived CDR1 and CDR2 are DFQATT and SNEGSKA (reference sequence). CDR3 bases: TGCAGTGCCAAGACAGGAGATACGCAGTATTTT. Translating gives CSAKTGDTQYF.

This clonotype was seen repeatedly, ten times or more. The rearrangement uses TRBV12-3 or TRBV12-4 and TRBJ2-7, with 8 positions matching TRBD2. V shed 3 bases, J shed 1 base, and the junction held 2 bases outside the gene matches. This CDR3 region has 14 residues. The CDR3 loop is CASSFGGGSYEQYF. The CDR3 region has the DNA TGTGCCAGCAGTTTCGGCGGGGGGTCCTACGAGCAGTACTTC.

This clonotype was found a few times. The chain recombines TRBV11-2 with TRBJ2-2, with D tentatively TRBD1 (6 bases). The V and J ends lost 5 bases and 6 bases respectively, with 10 bases between them. Germline V gene sequence: CDR1 SGHAT, CDR2 FQNNGV. The CDR3 is 13 residues long. CDR3 nucleotides: TGTGCCAGCAGCCCAGGGGTATCCGGGGAGCTGTTTTTT. Its protein product is CASSPGVSGELFF.

The chain joins TRBV19 to TRBJ2-7; 8 bases fit TRBD1. Looked up from germline, CDR1 is LNHDA and CDR2 is SQIVND (reference sequence). The ends lost 5 bases at V and 7 bases at J; junction bases unmatched: 7. The CDR3 consists of 13 residues. The CDR3 DNA follows: TGTGCCAGTAGTGCCTACACAGGGGGAGAGCAGTACTTC. The encoded protein is CASSAYTGGEQYF.

The sample holds a few counts of this clonotype. V usage is TRBV5-1 and J usage is TRBJ2-1, with no clear D. V was shortened by 0 bases and J by 8 bases, with 9 bases between the two germline ends. The CDR3 is made up of 13 amino acids. In germline, CDR1 is SGHRS, CDR2 YFSETQ. Here the CDR3 DNA reads TGCGCCAGCAGCTTGGTTCGTAACTATGAGCAGTTCTTC. Its protein is CASSLVRNYEQFF.